This TCR beta chain is drawn from a study of T cells in Graves' hyperthyroidism and ophthalmopathy. Germline values: CDR1 LGHNA, CDR2 YNFKEQ. This CDR3 has 16 amino acids. The ends lost 0 bases at V and 2 bases at J; junction bases unmatched: 7. Patients aged 18 to 65 with hyperthyroidism were newly diagnosed, with duration under 2 months. Diagnosis relied on clinical symptoms, serum thyroxine and TRAb, thyroid ultrasound and orbital computed tomography. Researchers took RNA transcripts and amplified the TCR beta CDR3 regions from them. First-round RT-PCR of the TCR CDR3 relied on the HTBI primer set. A single record per CDR3 protein comes from TCRdb applying MiXCR to the multiplex PCR reads. The sample holds some 740,000 distinct CDR3 sequences, about 15% seen once. This clonotype was observed at least ten times.

This clonotype was sampled from a woman between 18 and 30 years old with Graves' hyperthyroidism. The V gene is TRBV4-2, the J gene TRBJ2-7; TRBD1 aligns across 7 bases. Sequencing was carried out using blood. CDR3 sequence: CASSQDLNRGAYEQYF. In nucleotides, the CDR3 is TGTGCCAGCAGCCAAGATCTTAACAGGGGAGCCTACGAGCAGTACTTC.